This T cell receptor beta chain came from a study of cytomegalovirus exposure and HLA in healthy donors. Study context: Around 85 million unique TCR sequences came from HLA-typed donors in an early release.

PCR was performed using 60 Vbeta and 13 Jbeta primers. The data were produced by immunoSEQ multiplex PCR, yet TCRdb's version contains in-frame clones alone and is incomplete. The table has tens of thousands of clones, 70% seen once. CDR1 is LNHDA, CDR2 SQIVND, per germline (reference sequence). The CDR3 sequence is 14 residues long. V lost 7 bases to trimming and J lost 3 bases, with 15 bases between them. General study results and limits: Relative to the approximately 700-donor mean, N-insertions were reportedly fewer in an Asian-associated ancestry cluster in a later analysis. TCR beta sequences reportedly predicted most subjects' HLA-A and HLA-B alleles accurately. As a later analysis showed, a missense DCLRE1C variant was linked to trimming of TCR beta V- and J-genes.

Concerning this clone: Its antigen is still unknown.

This TCR derives from a woman between 45 and 65 years old in good health and CMV-seropositive. Material: PBMCs. This chain connects TRBV19 to TRBJ1-1; D might be TRBD1 (5 bases). The CDR3 region has the DNA TGTGCCAGTACCGTAACAGGTGGGGACACTGAAGCTTTCTTT. Its protein product is CASTVTGGDTEAFF.